Below, 22 T cell receptor beta chains from the same sample are listed, as sequenced in a study of blood T cell repertoires in COVID-19. Method: immunoSEQ multiplex PCR; TCRdb's copy keeps in-frame clones and lacks some. The sample contains roughly 250,000 clones, about 85% of which appear only once. Sequencing was carried out using peripheral blood. The origin of the receptors is a human donor with COVID-19, enrolled during active disease. The donor label of this sample is uncertain.

The chain combines TRBV6-2 or TRBV6-3 with TRBJ2-5, with a weak D call TRBD2 (6 bases). Germline V gene data show CDR1 as MNHEY and CDR2 as SVGEGT. There are 12 residues in the CDR3. With 2 bases removed from V and 5 bases from J, the gap between germline ends came to 6 bases. This chain's CDR3 is CASSYGGETQYF. CDR3 nucleotides: TGTGCCAGCAGTTACGGGGGGGAGACCCAGTACTTC.

V gene TRBV7-2 combines with J gene TRBJ1-1, with TRBD1 identical over 8 bases. With 5 bases clipped from V and 1 base from J, the junction kept 6 bases outside the gene matches. Germline V CDR1 and CDR2: SGHTA, FQGNSA. CDR3 length: 15 amino acids. CDR3: CASSPGDRRNTEAFF. The DNA for the CDR3 is TGTGCCAGCAGCCCGGGGGACAGGAGGAACACTGAAGCTTTCTTT.

The V and J genes are TRBV6-1 and TRBJ1-1; tentative D call: TRBD1 (5 bases). Germline-derived CDR1 and CDR2 are MNHNS and SASEGT. The CDR3 covers 15 residues. The V end lost 3 bases, the J end lost 1 base, and 12 bases lay between the germline ends. CDR3 protein: CASSDPGRPNTEAFF. The DNA of the CDR3 is TGTGCCAGCAGTGACCCAGGGCGACCGAACACTGAAGCTTTCTTT.

DNA for the CDR3: TGTGCCAGCAGCTGGGACAAGAACACTGAAGCTTTCTTT. Protein: CASSWDKNTEAFF. The chain carries TRBV7-9 and TRBJ1-1; tentatively, D is TRBD1 (6 bases). With 4 bases removed from V and 1 base from J, the gap between germline ends came to 7 bases. The CDR3 is made up of 13 amino acids. Germline CDR1 SEHNR, CDR2 FQNEAQ (reference sequence).

The V gene is TRBV28, the J gene TRBJ1-2, with 9 positions matching TRBD1. The CDR3 totals 15 residues. V lost 7 bases to trimming and J lost 7 bases; unmatched junction nucleotides: 13. Germline V lookup: CDR1 MDHEN, CDR2 SYDVKM. CDR3 sequence reads: CASIIPGQGGGGYTF. The DNA of the CDR3 is TGTGCCAGCATTATTCCGGGACAGGGCGGCGGTGGCTACACCTTC.

The rearrangement uses TRBV12-3 or TRBV12-4 and TRBJ2-5; D not certain. The V end was cut by 8 bases, the J end by 2 bases, with 6 bases between. This CDR3 is 11 amino acids long. The CDR3 DNA reads TGTGCCAGCGGCAGACAAGAGACCCAGTACTTC. Encoded protein: CASGRQETQYF.

The chain couples TRBV3-1 (or the pseudogene TRBV3-2) to TRBJ1-2, with D possibly matching TRBD1 (5 bases). V was pared by 3 bases and J by 4 bases, with 15 bases between. The CDR3 loop spans 15 amino acids. Per the germline V gene, CDR1 is LGHDT and CDR2 is YNNKEL (reference sequence). CDR3 in DNA: TGTGCCAGCAGCCAGACGGGGGACGGCCCCTATGGCTACACCTTC. The encoded protein is CASSQTGDGPYGYTF.

The V gene is TRBV6-6, the J gene TRBJ2-1, with D maybe TRBD2 (5 bases). Trimming removed 0 bases at V and 5 bases at J, with 11 bases between. CDR1 is MNHNY, CDR2 SVGAGI, per germline (reference sequence). The CDR3 extends over 15 amino acids. The CDR3: CASSYSAGGHNEQFF. Written as DNA, the CDR3 is TGTGCCAGCAGTTACTCGGCAGGAGGCCACAATGAGCAGTTCTTC.

V gene TRBV5-1 combines with J gene TRBJ1-4; D is uncertain. In germline, CDR1 is SGHRS, CDR2 YFSETQ. Trimming stripped 5 bases from V and 7 bases from J, with 18 bases between. The CDR3 has 15 residues. CDR3 protein: CASRRGNGIGEKLFF. The CDR3 bases are TGCGCCAGCAGGCGGGGTAATGGGATAGGTGAAAAACTGTTTTTT.

The chain joins TRBV4-2 to TRBJ2-7, with 12 bases matching TRBD2. Germline V gives CDR1 LGHNA, CDR2 YNFKEQ. This CDR3 comprises 16 residues. The V and J ends lost 1 base and 3 bases, in that order; junction bases with no gene match: 4. DNA for the CDR3: TGTGCCAGCAGCCAAGCCACTAGCGGGAGGCACTACGAGCAGTACTTC. Translating gives CASSQATSGRHYEQYF.

The genes are TRBV24-1 and TRBJ2-1; 11 positions agree with TRBD2. This CDR3 has 15 residues. Per germline, CDR1 KGHDR and CDR2 SFDVKD. The trim removed 6 bases at V and 5 bases at J, leaving 5 bases unmatched. The CDR3 DNA sequence: TGTGCCACCAGTCATCTAGCGGGAGGACACAATGAGCAGTTCTTC. As protein: CATSHLAGGHNEQFF.

The genes are TRBV27 and TRBJ2-2; D is possibly TRBD1 (5 bases). Germline lookup yields CDR1 MNHEY and CDR2 SMNVEV (reference sequence). Trimming pared 7 bases from V and 0 bases from J, leaving 9 bases between. This CDR3 contains 14 residues. The CDR3 nucleotides are TGTGCCAGCACCCCAGGGTCGAACACCGGGGAGCTGTTTTTT. It is translated as CASTPGSNTGELFF.

The chain couples TRBV3-1 (or the pseudogene TRBV3-2) to TRBJ2-7; TRBD2 agrees at 11 bases. Germline V CDR1 and CDR2: LGHDT, YNNKEL (reference sequence). The V and J ends lost 3 bases and 5 bases, in that order; junction bases with no gene match: 18. The CDR3 is made up of 19 amino acids. In nucleotides, the CDR3 is TGTGCCAGCAGCCAGCAGGGGTATGCAGGGACTAGCGGTTCCGACGAGCAGTACTTC. Protein product: CASSQQGYAGTSGSDEQYF.

The V and J genes are TRBV19 and TRBJ2-1, with D unresolved. Trimming shortened V by 5 bases and J by 5 bases, and 19 bases separated the two germline ends. Germline V gene data show CDR1 as LNHDA and CDR2 as SQIVND (reference sequence). The CDR3 runs to 16 residues. The CDR3 sequence: CASSARTKDTHNEQFF. The CDR3 DNA follows: TGTGCCAGTAGTGCCCGCACTAAGGATACCCACAATGAGCAGTTCTTC. Combining the CDR3 with reference TRBV19 and TRBJ2-1 gives the whole variable domain DGGITQSPKYLFRKEGQNVTLSCEQNLNHDAMYWYRQDPGQGLRLIYYSQIVNDFQKGDIAEGYSVSREKKESFPLTVTSAQKNPTAFYLCASSARTKDTHNEQFFGPGTRLTVL.

The chain employs TRBV9 and TRBJ1-2; 7 bases align to TRBD1. The trim removed 0 bases at V and 7 bases at J, leaving 6 bases unmatched. CDR1 SGDLS and CDR2 YYNGEE come from the germline V gene. The CDR3 loop spans 14 amino acids. CDR3 nucleotides: TGTGCCAGCAGCGTAGACGAGGGGGCGGGTGGCTACACCTTC. Amino acid sequence: CASSVDEGAGGYTF.

J is TRBJ1-1 and V is TRBV19; 7 nucleotides align to TRBD1. Germline assignment: CDR1 LNHDA and CDR2 SQIVND (reference sequence). V shed 2 bases and J 3 bases; nucleotides not matched to a gene: 3. The CDR3 loop spans 14 amino acids. DNA of the CDR3: TGTGCCAGTAGTATAAGAGGGGGCGACACTGAAGCTTTCTTT. Protein: CASSIRGGDTEAFF.

The V gene is TRBV24-1, the J gene TRBJ2-3, with TRBD1 matching 7 bases. The V and J ends lost 5 bases and 0 bases, in that order; junction bases with no gene match: 7. From germline, CDR1 is KGHDR and CDR2 SFDVKD. The CDR3 covers 16 residues. The CDR3 sequence is CATSGGGFPSTDTQYF. In DNA, the CDR3 is TGTGCCACCAGTGGAGGGGGCTTCCCAAGCACAGATACGCAGTATTTT.

The chain recombines TRBV11-2 with TRBJ1-1, with 7 nucleotides matching TRBD1. CDR1 and CDR2 from the germline V gene are SGHAT and FQNNGV. After removal of 1 base from V and 2 bases from J, the junction contained 4 bases not matched to a gene. This CDR3 is 15 amino acids long. CDR3 loop: CASSLVRQGNTEAFF. Written as DNA, the CDR3 is TGTGCCAGCAGCTTAGTAAGACAGGGTAACACTGAAGCTTTCTTT. The entire variable domain, with the rest obtained from reference TRBV11-2 and TRBJ1-1, is as follows: EAGVAQSPRYKIIEKRQSVAFWCNPISGHATLYWYQQILGQGPKLLIQFQNNGVVDDSQLPKDRFSAERLKGVDSTLKIQPAKLEDSAVYLCASSLVRQGNTEAFFGQGTRLTVV.

The chain couples TRBV20-1 to TRBJ2-3; TRBD2 matches at 9 bases. Germline assignment: CDR1 DFQATT and CDR2 SNEGSKA (reference sequence). With V trimmed by 3 bases and J by 2 bases, 6 bases remained unmatched. The length of the CDR3 is 15 residues. The CDR3 sequence: CSASILAGLTDTQYF. The DNA of the CDR3 is TGCAGTGCTAGTATCCTAGCGGGACTCACAGATACGCAGTATTTT.

This sequence joins TRBV28 and TRBJ2-7; 7 bases are shared with TRBD1. Germline CDR1 and CDR2: MDHEN and SYDVKM. The CDR3 totals 13 residues. Losses at the gene ends were 8 bases for V and 7 bases for J; bases not matched to a gene: 11. DNA of the CDR3: TGTGCCAGCCGCAGACAGGGACCCCTAGAGCAGTACTTC. This codes for CASRRQGPLEQYF.

This chain uses TRBV9 with TRBJ1-3, with D perhaps matching TRBD1 (6 bases). Per the germline V gene, CDR1 is SGDLS and CDR2 is YYNGEE. V gave up 4 bases and J gave up 0 bases, with 11 bases separating them. CDR3 length: 15 residues. Here the CDR3 DNA reads TGTGCCAGCAGCTCCGACAGGATCTCTGGAAACACCATATATTTT. Its translation is CASSSDRISGNTIYF.

The chain employs TRBV19 and TRBJ2-5; D may be TRBD1 (8 bases). V gave up 6 bases and J gave up 3 bases, with 17 bases separating them. The CDR3 contains 15 residues. CDR1 and CDR2 from the germline V gene are LNHDA and SQIVND (reference sequence). The CDR3: CASRPTGGVEETQYF. The CDR3, as DNA: TGTGCCAGTAGGCCAACAGGGGGGGTAGAAGAGACCCAGTACTTC.